This T cell receptor beta chain was recovered during a study of CD8+ T cells in alopecia areata. About the study: A regimen of oral tofacitinib, 5 to 10 mg twice daily, was given to treated patients.

The treatment here: oral pan-JAK inhibitor, 5-10 mg twice daily. Of note for this clone: Antigen: not known.

Study results and limitations: Scalp repertoires also include resident alphabeta T cells from normal skin. More clonal than normal scalp was lesional scalp, particularly alopecia totalis/universalis. Scalp clonality dropped significantly under tofacitinib, as did expanded CD8+ top-100 clones.

V was clipped by 5 bases and J by 8 bases; unmatched bases: 12. This CDR3 region has 15 residues. From germline, CDR1 is MNHEY and CDR2 SVGAGI. Extracted RNA was reverse transcribed into cDNA, the sequencing template. Repertoires were generated with immunoSEQ multiplex PCR, while TCRdb's copy carries only in-frame clones and drops some. Seen here are roughly 190,000 clones, under 80% observed once, and the top ten hold approximately 1.2%. The source is a human donor with alopecia areata. This chain connects TRBV6-5 to TRBJ1-2, with TRBD1 identical over 9 bases. Sequences were derived from CD4+ T cells sorted from blood, sampled between weeks 47 and 50, from a patient treated with tofacitinib. CDR3 sequence reads: CASSPPGDRAGGYTF. In DNA, the CDR3 is TGTGCCAGCAGTCCCCCCGGGGACAGGGCGGGAGGCTACACCTTC.